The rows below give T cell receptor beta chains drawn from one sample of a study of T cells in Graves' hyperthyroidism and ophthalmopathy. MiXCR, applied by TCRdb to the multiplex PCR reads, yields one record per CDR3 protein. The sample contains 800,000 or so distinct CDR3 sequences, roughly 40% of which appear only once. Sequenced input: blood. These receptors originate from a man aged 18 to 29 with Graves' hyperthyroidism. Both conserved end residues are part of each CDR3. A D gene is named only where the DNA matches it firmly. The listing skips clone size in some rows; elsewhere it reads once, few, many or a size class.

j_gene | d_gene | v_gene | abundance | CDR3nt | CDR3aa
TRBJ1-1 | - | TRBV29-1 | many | TGCAGCGTTGTCCGGGGCGCAACTGAAGCTTTCTTT | CSVVRGATEAFF
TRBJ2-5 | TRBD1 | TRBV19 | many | TGTGCCAGTAGTACGGGACAGGGTGAAGAGACCCAGTACTTC | CASSTGQGEETQYF
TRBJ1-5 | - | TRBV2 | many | TGTGCCAGCAGAAGTTTACTCCATAGCAATCAGCCCCAGCATTTT | CASRSLLHSNQPQHF
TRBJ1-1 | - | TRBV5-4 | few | TGTGCCAGCAGCGGTAAAGGCACTGAAGCTTTCTTT | CASSGKGTEAFF
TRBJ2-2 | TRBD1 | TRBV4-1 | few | TGCGCCAGCAGCCAAGACGGGACAGAGCCCGGGGAGCTGTTTTTT | CASSQDGTEPGELFF
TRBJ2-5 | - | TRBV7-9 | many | TGTGCCAGCAGAGGTGCACTTCAAGAGACCCAGTACTTC | CASRGALQETQYF
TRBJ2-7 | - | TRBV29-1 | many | TGCAGCGGGAAGAACCTTTACGAGCAGTACTTC | CSGKNLYEQYF
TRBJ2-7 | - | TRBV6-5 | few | TGTGCCAGCAGTTACTCAGGGACTCCCAAGCAGTACTTC | CASSYSGTPKQYF
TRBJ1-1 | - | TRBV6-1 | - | TGTGCCAGCTTCGCCGGACTGAGGAACACTGAAGCTTTCTTT | CASFAGLRNTEAFF
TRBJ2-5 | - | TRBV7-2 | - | TGTGCCAGCAGCTTAGAAGAAACTAGCCTACAAGAGACCCAGTACTTC | CASSLEETSLQETQYF
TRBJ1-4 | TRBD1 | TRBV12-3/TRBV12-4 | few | TGTGCCAGCAATAACAGGGGGCTGAGTACTAATGAAAAACTGTTTTTT | CASNNRGLSTNEKLFF
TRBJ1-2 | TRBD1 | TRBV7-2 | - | TGTGCCAGCAGCCACCGGGACAGGGCAAGCGACTATGGCTACACCTTC | CASSHRDRASDYGYTF
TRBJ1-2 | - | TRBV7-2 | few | TGTGCCAGCAGCTTAGATCCCCGGAGTAAGAATGGCTACACCTTC | CASSLDPRSKNGYTF
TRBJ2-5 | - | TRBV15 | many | TGTGCCACCAGCAGAGGCCCGGGGGAGGTAGGAGAGACCCAGTACTTC | CATSRGPGEVGETQYF
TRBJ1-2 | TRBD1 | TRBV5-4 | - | TGTGCCAGCAGCTTAGCAGGGGGCCTAAACTATGGCTACACCTTC | CASSLAGGLNYGYTF
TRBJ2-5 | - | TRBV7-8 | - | TGTGCCAGCAGCTCCGAGGGTTTCCAAGAGACCCAGTACTTC | CASSSEGFQETQYF
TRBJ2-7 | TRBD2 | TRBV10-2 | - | TGCGCCAGCAGTGAGTTCAGTGGCCCGGGGGGGGCCGAGCAGTACTTC | CASSEFSGPGGAEQYF
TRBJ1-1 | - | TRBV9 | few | TGTGCCAGCAGCGTAACTGGAGGACCGAACACTGAAGCTTTCTTT | CASSVTGGPNTEAFF
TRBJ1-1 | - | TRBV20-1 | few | TGCAGTGTTCTACAGGGAATGAACACTGAAGCTTTCTTT | CSVLQGMNTEAFF
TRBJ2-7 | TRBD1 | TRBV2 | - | TGTGCCAGCAGACAACGGGACAGGGTAGGCGAGCAGTACTTC | CASRQRDRVGEQYF
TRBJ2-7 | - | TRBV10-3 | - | TGTGGCATCAGTGACAGGTTGGGGGGTGAGCAGTACTTC | CGISDRLGGEQYF
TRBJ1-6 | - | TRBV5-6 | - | TGTGCCAGCAGCCCGTGGTCGTCGGCACCCCTCCACTTT | CASSPWSSAPLHF
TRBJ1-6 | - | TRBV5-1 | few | TGCGCCAGCAGCTTTACATTAACGGGGGGTGATTCACCCCTCCACTTT | CASSFTLTGGDSPLHF
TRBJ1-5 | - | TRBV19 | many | TGTGCCAGTAGTATCGGGGGGCAGGGGAGCAATCAGCCCCAGCATTTT | CASSIGGQGSNQPQHF
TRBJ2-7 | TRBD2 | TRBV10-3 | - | TGTGCCACCTCCTGCGGCGGGAGGGCCGACGACGAGCAGTACTTC | CATSCGGRADDEQYF
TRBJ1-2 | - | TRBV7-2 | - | TGTGCCAGCAGCTTAGTCAGCGGACAAGCCTATGGCTACACCTTC | CASSLVSGQAYGYTF
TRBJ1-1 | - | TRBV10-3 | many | TGTGCCATCAGTGAGGCTGGGGGGGACACTGAAGCTTTCTTT | CAISEAGGDTEAFF
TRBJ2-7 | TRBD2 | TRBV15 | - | TGTGCCACCAGCAGAGATCGGGGAGGGAGTGACGAGTACTTC | CATSRDRGGSDEYF
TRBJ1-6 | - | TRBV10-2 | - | TGCGCCAGCAGCCGGATCTATAATTCACCCCTCCACTTT | CASSRIYNSPLHF
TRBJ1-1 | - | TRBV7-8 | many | TGTGCCTCTCGAGGACGGCATGAAGCTTTCTTT | CASRGRHEAFF
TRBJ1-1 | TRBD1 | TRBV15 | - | TGTGCCACCAGCAGACCGGGACAGGGGGCCACTGAAGCTTTCTTT | CATSRPGQGATEAFF
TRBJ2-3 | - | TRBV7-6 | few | TGTGCCAGCAGCTTCGGAGGACCCACAGATACGCAGTATTTT | CASSFGGPTDTQYF
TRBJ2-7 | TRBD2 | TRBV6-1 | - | TGTGCCAGCATCACAGCGGGGGCCGCCTACGAGCAGTACTTC | CASITAGAAYEQYF
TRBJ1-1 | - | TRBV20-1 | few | TGCAGTGCTAGGGGGGGGGTAAGGACGAACACTGAAGCTTTCTTT | CSARGGVRTNTEAFF
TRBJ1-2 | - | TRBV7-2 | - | TGTGCCCCGAGAACCCTACATGGGGGGATCTATGGCTACACCTTC | CAPRTLHGGIYGYTF
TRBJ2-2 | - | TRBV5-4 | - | TGTGCCAGCAACTTGTTGGGGGAGCTGTTTTTT | CASNLLGELFF
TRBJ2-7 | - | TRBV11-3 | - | TGTGCCAGCAGCCCCTGGGCGGGACAGAGCTCCTACGAGCAGTACTTC | CASSPWAGQSSYEQYF
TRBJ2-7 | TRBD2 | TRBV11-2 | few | TGTGCCAGCAGCTTAGGAAGCGGGGGGGCCTTCTACGAGCAGTACTTC | CASSLGSGGAFYEQYF
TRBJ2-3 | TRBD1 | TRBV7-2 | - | TGTGCCAGCAGCGAGGACAGGGTCGCGCAGTATTTT | CASSEDRVAQYF
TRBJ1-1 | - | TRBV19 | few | TGTGCCAGTAGTACGGTGGCCGGGAACACTGAAGCTTTCTTT | CASSTVAGNTEAFF
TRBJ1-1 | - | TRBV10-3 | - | TGTGCCAGCAGTTTATCGCTTGCCGGTCCGACTGAAGCTTTCTTT | CASSLSLAGPTEAFF
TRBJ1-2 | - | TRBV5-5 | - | TGTGCCAGCAGCAGCCTGGCAGGGACCGCGGGCATTGGTGGCTACACCTTC | CASSSLAGTAGIGGYTF
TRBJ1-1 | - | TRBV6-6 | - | TGTGCCAGCAGTTACGGGGCTCCTGAAGCTTTCTTT | CASSYGAPEAFF
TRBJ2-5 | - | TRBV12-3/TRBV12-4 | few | TGTGCCAGCACCCTCCCGCCCCAAGAGACCCAGTACTTC | CASTLPPQETQYF
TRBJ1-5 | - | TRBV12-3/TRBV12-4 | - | TGTGCCAGCAGTTTGATGGGGACTAGCAATCAGCCCCAGCATTTT | CASSLMGTSNQPQHF
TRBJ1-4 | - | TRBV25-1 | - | TGTGCCAGCAGTTTGGATGGGTACGGTGAAAAACTGTTTTTT | CASSLDGYGEKLFF
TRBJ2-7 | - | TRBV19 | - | TGTGCCAGTAGTACCTCCGGGACCTCCTACGAGCAGTACTTC | CASSTSGTSYEQYF
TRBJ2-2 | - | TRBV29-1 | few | TGCAGCGGACGACCGAACACCGGGGAGCTGTTTTTT | CSGRPNTGELFF
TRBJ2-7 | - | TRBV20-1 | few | TGCAGTGCTAAGCCCGCGGGGGACACCTACGAGCAGTACTTC | CSAKPAGDTYEQYF